Below, 28 T cell receptor beta chains from the same sample are listed, as sequenced in a study of blood T cell repertoires in COVID-19. Generated by immunoSEQ multiplex PCR, the TCRdb table keeps only in-frame clones and is missing some. The sample comprises tens of thousands of clones, 89% of which are singletons, and approximately 0.55% rests with the top ten. Specimen: peripheral blood. The receptors originated from a woman aged 40 to 50 with active or convalescent COVID-19.

The rearrangement uses TRBV30 and TRBJ2-7, with a possible D match to TRBD1 (6 bases). The ends were cut back, 5 bases at V and 4 bases at J, with 18 bases in the middle. The germline gives CDR1 GTSNPN, CDR2 SVGIG (reference sequence). This CDR3 spans 14 amino acids. The CDR3 protein is CAWEDTGSDYEQYF. In DNA form, the CDR3 reads TGTGCCTGGGAGGATACAGGGTCGGATTACGAGCAGTACTTC.

The chain links TRBV15 to TRBJ2-1; 11 bases fit TRBD2. This CDR3 spans 16 amino acids. Germline CDR1 and CDR2: LNHNV and YYDKDF (reference sequence). Losses at the gene ends were 6 bases for V and 6 bases for J; bases not matched to a gene: 10. CDR3 residues: CATSQTLAGVSNEQFF. DNA for the CDR3: TGTGCCACCAGTCAAACACTAGCGGGAGTGTCCAATGAGCAGTTCTTC.

CDR3 loop: CASSVTGETQYF. CDR3 coding DNA: TGTGCCAGCAGCGTAACAGGGGAGACCCAGTACTTC. The chain couples TRBV9 to TRBJ2-5; a weak D match, TRBD1 (6 bases). The CDR3 covers 12 residues. V was pared by 1 base and J by 5 bases, with 6 bases between. The germline V gene has CDR1 SGDLS and CDR2 YYNGEE.

Remarks on this clone: At one end the junction does not follow the germline gene, possibly because of a read error. The gene calls are TRBV7-2 and TRBJ2-1, with 9 bases identical to TRBD2. Per the germline V gene, CDR1 is SGHTA and CDR2 is FQGNSA. The CDR3 consists of 15 residues. The CDR3 DNA sequence: TGTGCCAGCAGCTTAGGGGGAGTAGCGGGGGCCCGGCGGATCTTC. Protein sequence: CASSLGGVAGARRIF.

The V gene is TRBV5-6, the J gene TRBJ1-5; the match to TRBD1 covers 7 bases. Losses at the gene ends were 4 bases for V and 8 bases for J; bases not matched to a gene: 12. The CDR3 is 15 residues long. CDR1 is SGHDT, CDR2 YYEEEE, per germline. CDR3 amino acids: CASSEWDSFVEPQHF. The CDR3 DNA sequence: TGTGCCAGCAGCGAATGGGACAGCTTCGTAGAGCCCCAGCATTTT.

This CDR3 reads CASSQEGVGAQYF. The CDR3 region has the DNA TGTGCCAGCAGCCAAGAAGGGGTGGGTGCGCAGTATTTT. The chain couples TRBV3-1 (or the pseudogene TRBV3-2) to TRBJ2-3; tentative D call: TRBD1 (5 bases). The length of the CDR3 is 13 residues. Trimming cost V 0 bases and J 10 bases, with 11 bases left between them. The germline CDR1 and CDR2 sequences are LGHDT and YNNKEL (reference sequence).

The rearrangement uses TRBV28 and TRBJ2-7, with TRBD1 matching 9 bases. The CDR3 has 16 amino acids. Germline V CDR1 and CDR2: MDHEN, SYDVKM. V lost 5 bases to trimming and J lost 0 bases; unmatched junction nucleotides: 8. CDR3 protein: CASSAPGQGFSYEQYF. CDR3 DNA sequence: TGTGCCAGCAGTGCGCCGGGACAGGGTTTCTCCTACGAGCAGTACTTC.

This clone was seen a handful of times. The chain has TRBV7-2 and TRBJ2-2, with 9 positions matching TRBD2. CDR1 SGHTA and CDR2 FQGNSA come from the germline V gene. The junction had 8 bases not matched to a gene; V was cut back by 3 bases and J by 6 bases. The CDR3 runs to 16 residues. The CDR3 spells CASSLGLAGVAGELFF. The CDR3 DNA sequence: TGTGCCAGCAGCTTGGGGTTAGCGGGGGTTGCCGGGGAGCTGTTTTTT.

V and J are TRBV7-2 and TRBJ2-2; 11 bases are shared with TRBD2. The CDR3 sequence is 17 residues long. The V and J ends lost 4 bases and 5 bases, in that order; junction bases with no gene match: 9. The germline V gene encodes CDR1 SGHTA and CDR2 FQGNSA. The CDR3 region is CASSSRLAGHRTGELFF. CDR3 nucleotides: TGTGCCAGCAGCTCCCGACTAGCGGGGCACCGGACCGGGGAGCTGTTTTTT.

This clone showed up just once. The J gene is TRBJ2-3, the V gene TRBV4-3; tentative D call: TRBD2 (6 bases). V was clipped by 0 bases and J by 4 bases, with 23 bases between them. CDR3 length: 19 amino acids. Germline assignment: CDR1 LGHNA and CDR2 YSLEER. The CDR3: CASSQEPAAGGLSADTQYF. DNA for the CDR3: TGCGCCAGCAGCCAAGAACCGGCGGCCGGGGGTCTGTCTGCAGATACGCAGTATTTT.

V gene TRBV4-2 combines with J gene TRBJ2-7; tentatively, D is TRBD1 (5 bases). The CDR3 sequence is 14 residues long. Germline V gene data show CDR1 as LGHNA and CDR2 as YNFKEQ. The ends were cut back, 0 bases at V and 1 base at J, with 7 bases in the middle. The CDR3 loop reads CASSQDPGSYEQYF. CDR3 in DNA: TGTGCCAGCAGCCAAGATCCAGGGTCCTACGAGCAGTACTTC.

The chain carries TRBV23-1 and TRBJ1-2; 8 bases are a match to TRBD1. TRBV23-1 is treated as an ORF (open reading frame) with a function not yet certain. The CDR3 covers 14 residues. V was pared by 4 bases and J by 2 bases, with 3 bases of the junction left unmatched. CDR3 sequence (DNA): TGCGCCAGCAGTCCTCACAGGGGGAACTATGGCTACACCTTC. It yields the protein CASSPHRGNYGYTF.

This chain joins TRBV27 and TRBJ1-3; tentative D call: TRBD1 (6 bases). The germline CDR1 and CDR2 sequences are MNHEY and SMNVEV (reference sequence). V shed 6 bases and J shed 4 bases, with 16 bases lying between them. This CDR3 spans 15 amino acids. CDR3 bases: TGTGCCAGCAGCGATCAGGGGCTGAGCGGAAACACCATATATTTT. This codes for CASSDQGLSGNTIYF.

This chain connects TRBV6-2 or TRBV6-3 to TRBJ1-5; D remains ambiguous. The germline V and J ends were trimmed by 5 bases and 4 bases, with 15 bases remaining between them. CDR3 size: 15 residues. Germline CDR1 and CDR2: MNHEY and SVGEGT. The CDR3 reads CASSPPGIGNQPQHF. CDR3 bases: TGTGCCAGCAGTCCCCCGGGAATCGGGAATCAGCCCCAGCATTTT.

This chain links TRBV7-6 with TRBJ1-1; D is possibly TRBD1 (5 bases). CDR3 size: 15 residues. Germline-derived CDR1 and CDR2 are SGHVS and FNYEAQ. V was pared by 4 bases and J by 1 base, with 13 bases between. The CDR3 protein is CASSSQPQGNTEAFF. The DNA of the CDR3 is TGTGCCAGCAGCTCTCAACCCCAGGGGAACACTGAAGCTTTCTTT.

The rearrangement links TRBV11-2 to TRBJ1-4; TRBD1 matches at 9 bases. Germline-derived CDR1 and CDR2 are SGHAT and FQNNGV. Trimming took 6 bases from V and 3 from J; bases not matched to a gene: 14. The CDR3 is 18 amino acids. The CDR3 region has the DNA TGTGCCAGCAGAGCCGGGACAGGGACGATCGGGGCTAATGAAAAACTGTTTTTT. Protein: CASRAGTGTIGANEKLFF.

The chain couples TRBV29-1 to TRBJ2-2; TRBD2 agrees at 13 bases. This CDR3 has 13 residues. Unmatched junction bases numbered 2, after V lost 7 bases and J lost 6 bases. Germline lookup yields CDR1 SQVTM and CDR2 ANQGSEA. In DNA form, the CDR3 reads TGCAGCGCAGGACTAGCGGGAGCCGGGGAGCTGTTTTTT. It codes for CSAGLAGAGELFF.

This clone was picked up one time. DNA for the CDR3: TGTGCCAGTAGGGGGGCGAGCGGGGATTTCTCCTACAATGAGCAGTTCTTC. Its protein is CASRGASGDFSYNEQFF. The genes are TRBV19 and TRBJ2-1; D is perhaps TRBD2 (7 bases). CDR1 and CDR2 (germline): LNHDA, SQIVND (reference sequence). Trimming removed 6 bases from V and 0 bases from J, with 18 bases in between. CDR3 size: 17 residues.

This clone was found once. The chain couples TRBV11-2 to TRBJ2-1, with 7 nucleotides matching TRBD1. Looked up from germline, CDR1 is SGHAT and CDR2 is FQNNGV. The CDR3 is 17 residues long. J gave up 10 bases and V 4 bases, and 19 bases lay outside the gene matches. The CDR3 loop reads CASSWLDRSIHNDEQFF. DNA of the CDR3: TGTGCCAGCAGCTGGCTGGACAGGTCCATCCACAATGACGAGCAGTTCTTC.

J is TRBJ1-1 and V is TRBV10-2; D not resolved. The ends were cut back, 4 bases at V and 7 bases at J, with 19 bases in the middle. Germline CDR1 reads WSHSY; CDR2 reads SAAADI. CDR3 length equals 15 residues. In DNA form, the CDR3 reads TGCGCCAGCAGTGCCCCGACACGGTTGTTGAATGAAGCTTTCTTT. This translates into CASSAPTRLLNEAFF.

V and J are TRBV5-1 and TRBJ2-2; weak D call: TRBD1 (6 bases). CDR1 is SGHRS, CDR2 YFSETQ, per germline. With 1 base removed from V and 5 bases from J, the gap between germline ends came to 12 bases. The CDR3 loop spans 15 amino acids. The DNA of the CDR3 is TGCGCCAGCAGCTTGACGGTCCAGGGGACCGGGGAGCTGTTTTTT. Translation: CASSLTVQGTGELFF.

This clone showed up just once. The V and J genes are TRBV27 and TRBJ2-7; D remains ambiguous. Trimming cost V 4 bases and J 2 bases, with 12 bases left between them. The CDR3 totals 14 residues. Germline-derived CDR1 and CDR2 are MNHEY and SMNVEV (reference sequence). CDR3 amino acids: CASSSSGFTYEQYF. In DNA, the CDR3 is TGTGCCAGCAGTTCCTCCGGGTTCACCTACGAGCAGTACTTC.

This clone was detected only once. The rearrangement joins TRBV11-3 to TRBJ2-3; 10 bases match TRBD1. CDR1 and CDR2 (germline): SGHNT, YENEEA. The CDR3 covers 14 residues. V lost 8 bases to trimming and J lost 4 bases; unmatched junction nucleotides: 6. CDR3 sequence: CASGMTGGPDTQYF. CDR3 DNA: TGTGCCAGCGGAATGACAGGGGGCCCAGATACGCAGTATTTT.

This chain links TRBV28 with TRBJ2-2; 7 bases agree with TRBD1. This CDR3 spans 16 amino acids. CDR1 is MDHEN, CDR2 SYDVKM, per germline. V trimming: 2 bases; J trimming: 4 bases; junction bases outside the gene matches: 7. CDR3 in amino acids: CASSLRQGVGTGELFF. For the CDR3, the DNA is TGTGCCAGCAGTTTACGGCAGGGGGTCGGCACCGGGGAGCTGTTTTTT.

The chain carries TRBV15 and TRBJ1-4, with 7 bases identical to TRBD1. This CDR3 has 15 residues. V gave up 8 bases and J gave up 0 bases; unmatched junction bases: 6. Germline V gene lookup returns CDR1 LNHNV and CDR2 YYDKDF (reference sequence). Here the CDR3 DNA reads TGTGCCACCGGGGACAGCCCTGCAACTAATGAAAAACTGTTTTTT. Its translation: CATGDSPATNEKLFF.

This sequence joins TRBV11-2 and TRBJ2-3; maybe TRBD2 (5 bases). This CDR3 is 15 amino acids long. From germline, CDR1 is SGHAT and CDR2 FQNNGV. With 7 bases removed from V and 1 base from J, the gap between germline ends came to 15 bases. The DNA for the CDR3 is TGTGCCAGCACCTTGGAGGTGGTAGGCACAGATACGCAGTATTTT. Amino acids: CASTLEVVGTDTQYF.

J is TRBJ1-5 and V is TRBV12-5, with D perhaps matching TRBD1 (5 bases). Germline values: CDR1 LGHNT, CDR2 FRNRAP. V was shortened by 2 bases and J by 9 bases, with 11 bases between the two germline ends. This CDR3 has 13 amino acids. The DNA for the CDR3 is TGTGCTAGTGGTTTGCCCGGGGGGAGGCCCCAGCATTTT. This gives the protein CASGLPGGRPQHF.

The genes are TRBV6-2 or TRBV6-3 and TRBJ1-2; TRBD1 is a possible D gene (6 bases). This CDR3 contains 15 residues. Between the trimmed V and J ends, which lost 2 bases and 7 bases, there was a span of 17 bases. In germline, CDR1 is MNHEY, CDR2 SVGEGT. The CDR3 DNA follows: TGTGCCAGCAGTTACCGAAACACAGGGATCGCTGGCTACACCTTC. Translating gives CASSYRNTGIAGYTF.